Each of the 25 T cell receptor beta chains below was sequenced from the same sample in a study of blood T cell repertoires in COVID-19. The assay was immunoSEQ multiplex PCR, and TCRdb's table has in-frame clones only and misses some. The table includes under 200,000 clones, approximately 82% detected once. Sequencing used PBMCs or T cells enriched from blood (not recorded which). The source is a woman aged 50 to 60 in a cohort exposed to, infected with or recovered from COVID-19 (not recorded which).

The CDR3 region has the DNA TGTGCCAGCAGCTCCGGGACAGGCTTTAATGGCTACACCTTC. Amino acid sequence: CASSSGTGFNGYTF. The V call is TRBV6-5, the J call TRBJ1-2; 8 bases align to TRBD1. Germline V gene sequence: CDR1 MNHEY, CDR2 SVGAGI. The CDR3 runs to 14 residues. V was pared by 6 bases and J by 6 bases, with 9 bases of the junction left unmatched.

V is TRBV7-3 and J is TRBJ2-5; possible D gene TRBD1, 6 bases. CDR3 length equals 15 residues. Germline V gene sequence: CDR1 SGHTA, CDR2 FQGTGA. V was trimmed by 2 bases and J by 5 bases, leaving 15 bases between them. CDR3 region: CASSLRPYQGETQYF. CDR3 DNA sequence: TGTGCCAGCAGCTTACGTCCGTACCAGGGGGAGACCCAGTACTTC.

This sequence joins TRBV19 and TRBJ2-1; TRBD2 is a possible D gene (6 bases). V gave up 7 bases and J gave up 3 bases, with 7 bases separating them. The length of the CDR3 is 12 residues. Germline CDR1 is LNHDA and CDR2 is SQIVND (reference sequence). The CDR3 nucleotides are TGTGCCAGTATGGGGGGCTACAATGAGCAGTTCTTC. Translating gives CASMGGYNEQFF.

This clone occurred once. This chain connects TRBV10-2 to TRBJ2-7, with 8 nucleotides matching TRBD1. J lost 5 bases, V lost 8 bases, and 14 bases had no gene match. Germline-derived CDR1 and CDR2 are WSHSY and SAAADI. This CDR3 contains 15 residues. In DNA, the CDR3 is TGCGCCAGCGGTGGCCCGGGACAGGTAACAGACGAGCAGTACTTC. This codes for CASGGPGQVTDEQYF.

V is TRBV7-9 and J is TRBJ2-7; no definite D call. This CDR3 is 13 amino acids long. Trimming took 4 bases from V and 0 from J, leaving 7 bases between them. Germline CDR1 is SEHNR and CDR2 is FQNEAQ (reference sequence). CDR3 sequence reads: CASSSQTSYEQYF. The CDR3 DNA follows: TGTGCCAGCAGCTCACAGACCTCCTACGAGCAGTACTTC.

The CDR3 region has the DNA TGTGCCAGCACAGGGGAAGCGCGTCAGCCCCAGCATTTT. This encodes CASTGEARQPQHF. The chain combines TRBV28 with TRBJ1-5, with TRBD1 as a possible D gene (6 bases). V was clipped by 7 bases and J by 6 bases, with 13 bases between them. This CDR3 region has 13 residues. Per germline, CDR1 MDHEN and CDR2 SYDVKM.

The gene calls are TRBV15 and TRBJ2-7; 7 nucleotides line up with TRBD1. Germline-derived CDR1 and CDR2 are LNHNV and YYDKDF (reference sequence). This CDR3 is 14 amino acids long. The junction had 3 bases not matched to a gene; V was cut back by 3 bases and J by 1 base. CDR3 amino acids: CATSSWDSSYEQYF. In nucleotides, the CDR3 is TGTGCCACCAGCAGTTGGGACAGTTCCTACGAGCAGTACTTC.

CDR3 loop: CASSPLAGGLMTDTQYF. The CDR3 DNA follows: TGCGCCAGCAGCCCCCTAGCGGGAGGTTTGATGACAGATACGCAGTATTTT. The rearrangement uses TRBV5-1 and TRBJ2-3, with 11 bases matching TRBD2. The V and J ends lost 4 bases and 3 bases, in that order; junction bases with no gene match: 10. Germline V gene lookup returns CDR1 SGHRS and CDR2 YFSETQ. The CDR3 is 17 amino acids.

This clone was seen a handful of times. This chain joins TRBV6-2 or TRBV6-3 and TRBJ2-4; D unresolved. The germline V gene has CDR1 MNHEY and CDR2 SVGEGT. The length of the CDR3 is 17 residues. Between the trimmed V and J ends, which lost 0 bases and 1 base, there was a span of 13 bases. The DNA for the CDR3 is TGTGCCAGCAGTTACTCGATCCGCATAGAGGCCAAAAACATTCAGTACTTC. It yields the protein CASSYSIRIEAKNIQYF.

Here the CDR3 reads CASSFPGGGNEQFF. The CDR3 nucleotides read TGTGCCAGTAGTTTCCCGGGAGGAGGAAATGAGCAGTTCTTC. The rearrangement uses TRBV19 and TRBJ2-1; 7 bases match TRBD2. V lost 5 bases, J lost 7 bases, and 8 bases stayed unmatched. Germline values: CDR1 LNHDA, CDR2 SQIVND (reference sequence). The CDR3 spans 14 residues.

This sequence joins TRBV27 and TRBJ2-3; 9 bases agree with TRBD1. This CDR3 is 14 amino acids long. The germline gives CDR1 MNHEY, CDR2 SMNVEV (reference sequence). V shed 6 bases, J shed 1 base, and the junction held 2 bases outside the gene matches. CDR3 in amino acids: CASSDRGGTDTQYF. In DNA, the CDR3 is TGTGCCAGCAGCGACAGGGGGGGCACAGATACGCAGTATTTT.

The chain has TRBV6-5 and TRBJ1-1, with TRBD1 matching over 7 bases. Unmatched junction bases numbered 10, after V lost 9 bases and J lost 3 bases. The CDR3 has 14 amino acids. The germline V gene has CDR1 MNHEY and CDR2 SVGAGI. CDR3 loop: CASNTGVVYTEAFF. The CDR3 DNA is TGTGCCAGTAATACAGGGGTTGTATACACTGAAGCTTTCTTT.

The genes are TRBV15 and TRBJ2-1, with a weak D call TRBD2 (6 bases). In germline, CDR1 is LNHNV, CDR2 YYDKDF (reference sequence). V gave up 3 bases and J gave up 6 bases, with 6 bases separating them. There are 12 residues in the CDR3. The CDR3 spells CATSRRGNEQFF. The CDR3 DNA sequence: TGTGCCACCAGCAGGCGGGGCAATGAGCAGTTCTTC.

V is TRBV7-3 and J is TRBJ1-1; maybe TRBD1 (5 bases). CDR1 is SGHTA and CDR2 is FQGTGA in the germline V gene. Trimming cost V 1 base and J 1 base, with 7 bases left between them. This CDR3 comprises 14 residues. The CDR3 spells CASSLRGQNTEAFF. Here the CDR3 DNA reads TGTGCCAGCAGCTTAAGGGGCCAGAACACTGAAGCTTTCTTT. The entire variable domain, with the rest obtained from reference TRBV7-3 and TRBJ1-1, is as follows: GAGVSQTPSNKVTEKGKYVELRCDPISGHTALYWYRQSLGQGPEFLIYFQGTGAADDSGLPNDRFFAVRPEGSVSTLKIQRTERGDSAVYLCASSLRGQNTEAFFGQGTRLTVV.

The rearrangement links TRBV2 to TRBJ2-5; 7 positions match TRBD2. J lost 4 bases, V lost 2 bases, and 4 bases had no gene match. Germline V CDR1 and CDR2: SNHLY, FYNNEI. The CDR3 has 14 residues. The CDR3 loop is CASSEPAGAETQYF. The CDR3 DNA sequence: TGTGCCAGCAGTGAACCCGCGGGAGCAGAGACCCAGTACTTC.

CDR3 protein: CASSQTGGEETQYF. The DNA of the CDR3 is TGCGCCAGCAGTCAGACAGGGGGTGAAGAGACCCAGTACTTC. The chain carries TRBV4-1 and TRBJ2-5; 9 nucleotides align to TRBD1. This CDR3 region has 14 residues. CDR1 and CDR2 (germline): MGHRA, YSYEKL. Unmatched junction bases numbered 5, after V lost 6 bases and J lost 3 bases.

This clone was observed a single time. The chain uses TRBV9 and TRBJ2-3, with D tentatively TRBD2 (6 bases). The CDR3 totals 16 residues. In germline, CDR1 is SGDLS, CDR2 YYNGEE. Trimming pared 0 bases from V and 4 bases from J, leaving 15 bases between. The CDR3 bases are TGTGCCAGCAGCGTAGGGTACTTAAGCGGGCCAGATACGCAGTATTTT. Its protein is CASSVGYLSGPDTQYF.

V and J are TRBV5-8 and TRBJ2-5, with TRBD2 as a possible D gene (5 bases). V was pared by 2 bases and J by 4 bases, with 15 bases between. The CDR3 runs 15 residues. The germline gives CDR1 SGHTS, CDR2 YDEGEE. Here the CDR3 reads CASSLSAKAGETQYF. The CDR3 bases are TGTGCCAGCAGCTTAAGCGCAAAGGCGGGAGAGACCCAGTACTTC.

The chain has TRBV6-2 or TRBV6-3 and TRBJ1-1; D remains ambiguous. CDR1 is MNHEY, CDR2 SVGEGT, per germline. This CDR3 is built from 15 residues. Trimming took 2 bases from V and 10 from J, leaving 20 bases between them. The CDR3: CASSYGGFFIGGAFF. Written as DNA, the CDR3 is TGTGCCAGCAGTTACGGCGGATTTTTCATTGGTGGAGCTTTCTTT.

The rearrangement uses TRBV19 and TRBJ1-2; possibly TRBD1 for D (5 bases). V was clipped by 0 bases and J by 5 bases, with 7 bases between them. This CDR3 has 13 residues. CDR1 is LNHDA, CDR2 SQIVND, per germline (reference sequence). In DNA form, the CDR3 reads TGTGCCAGTAGTATAGAAAGGGGATATGGCTACACCTTC. Translated: CASSIERGYGYTF.

The chain employs TRBV7-9 and TRBJ2-7; 8 nucleotides line up with TRBD1. The germline CDR1 and CDR2 sequences are SEHNR and FQNEAQ (reference sequence). CDR3 size: 15 residues. With 1 base clipped from V and 3 bases from J, the junction kept 5 bases outside the gene matches. In DNA, the CDR3 is TGTGCCAGCAGCTTAGGAGGGACAGGCATCTACGAGCAGTACTTC. It codes for CASSLGGTGIYEQYF.

The chain couples TRBV28 to TRBJ2-5; 9 nucleotides align to TRBD1. Germline CDR1 reads MDHEN; CDR2 reads SYDVKM. Trimming at V came to 8 bases and at J to 4 bases, leaving 5 bases not matched to a gene. This CDR3 has 13 residues. DNA for the CDR3: TGTGCCAGCCTTAGACAGGGGGGAGAGACCCAGTACTTC. It encodes CASLRQGGETQYF.

J is TRBJ1-5 and V is TRBV28; possible D gene TRBD1, 5 bases. CDR3 length: 16 residues. From germline, CDR1 is MDHEN and CDR2 SYDVKM. V gave up 2 bases and J gave up 0 bases, with 11 bases separating them. For the CDR3, the DNA is TGTGCCAGCAGTTTACCCAGGGCCGATAGCAATCAGCCCCAGCATTTT. It encodes CASSLPRADSNQPQHF. The entire variable domain, with the rest obtained from reference TRBV28 and TRBJ1-5, is as follows: DVKVTQSSRYLVKRTGEKVFLECVQDMDHENMFWYRQDPGLGLRLIYFSYDVKMKEKGDIPEGYSVSREKKERFSLILESASTNQTSMYLCASSLPRADSNQPQHFGDGTRLSIL.

This chain uses TRBV28 with TRBJ1-1; D may be TRBD1 (5 bases). This CDR3 contains 18 residues. V was pared by 3 bases and J by 4 bases, with 24 bases between. CDR1 and CDR2 (germline): MDHEN, SYDVKM. The CDR3 is CASSFLLGAAALSTEAFF. CDR3 coding DNA: TGTGCCAGCAGTTTCCTTTTAGGGGCCGCCGCTTTGAGCACTGAAGCTTTCTTT.

The chain uses TRBV24-1 and TRBJ1-2; a possible D gene is TRBD1 (5 bases). The V gene's germline CDR1 is KGHDR and CDR2 SFDVKD. CDR3 size: 16 residues. Trimming took off 2 bases at V and 4 bases at J, with 16 bases between the two ends. CDR3 amino acids: CATSDWIFRDSYGYTF. The CDR3 coding sequence is TGTGCCACCAGTGATTGGATTTTTAGAGACAGCTATGGCTACACCTTC.